The T cell receptor (beta chain) described here comes from a study of cytomegalovirus exposure and HLA in healthy donors. Study-level findings and limits: Some V segments (TRBV6-2 and TRBV6-3 among them) were excluded as indistinguishable.

Note on this clone: The antigen remains undetermined.

Healthy individuals who donated bone marrow served as the donors. The trim removed 4 bases at V and 7 bases at J, leaving 3 bases unmatched. The CDR3 spans 14 residues. CDR1 and CDR2 (germline): SGDLS, YYNGEE. Primers: 60 Vbeta forward and 13 Jbeta reverse. Study processing details: A later analysis counted roughly 74 million unique TCR beta chains, around 10 million shared. Using immunoSEQ multiplex PCR, the repertoire was profiled, and TCRdb retains in-frame clones only, with some absent. The V and J calls and the clone size are those of that table, but D and trimming were determined from the DNA. The sample contains 150,000 to 200,000 clones, roughly 80% of which appear only once.

The specimen was PBMCs. The sequence was collected from a man aged 18 to 29 in good health and CMV-seropositive. The chain combines TRBV9 with TRBJ2-2; 11 nucleotides align to TRBD1. The DNA for the CDR3 is TGTGCCAGCAGCTCCGGGACAGGGGGCGGGGAGCTGTTTTTT. Protein product: CASSSGTGGGELFF.